The 17 T cell receptor beta chains in this list originate from one sample, sequenced in a study of T cells in localized non-small cell lung cancer. Clones were sequenced by immunoSEQ multiplex PCR, and TCRdb holds only the in-frame ones, with some missing. The data show about 24,000 clones, around 90% seen once. This sample comprised peripheral blood, obtained before any cancer treatment. The receptors shown here come from a man aged 35 to 69 with stage I squamous cell lung carcinoma.

The chain combines TRBV6-6 with TRBJ1-2; TRBD1 is a possible D gene (6 bases). The germline CDR1 and CDR2 sequences are MNHNY and SVGAGI (reference sequence). V shed 6 bases and J shed 1 base, with 9 bases lying between them. The CDR3 is made up of 13 amino acids. The DNA for the CDR3 is TGTGCCAGCAGACAGGGTGATAACTATGGCTACACCTTC. The encoded protein is CASRQGDNYGYTF.

The V gene is TRBV7-9, the J gene TRBJ2-6, with D tentatively TRBD1 (6 bases). The germline V gene encodes CDR1 SEHNR and CDR2 FQNEAQ (reference sequence). The CDR3 runs to 17 residues. The V and J ends lost 3 bases and 0 bases respectively, with 12 bases between them. For the CDR3, the DNA is TGTGCCAGCAGCTTCGACAGGTCTCGCTCTGGGGCCAACGTCCTGACTTTC. Protein product: CASSFDRSRSGANVLTF.

The V and J genes are TRBV11-2 and TRBJ2-3; D is tentatively TRBD1 or TRBD2 (5 bases each). The CDR3 has 15 residues. Trimming shortened V by 0 bases and J by 6 bases, and 13 bases separated the two germline ends. Germline V gene sequence: CDR1 SGHAT, CDR2 FQNNGV. CDR3 amino acids: CASSLEGSGADTQYF. In DNA form, the CDR3 reads TGTGCCAGCAGCTTAGAAGGGAGTGGGGCGGATACGCAGTATTTT. The full variable domain, rest sourced from reference TRBV11-2 and TRBJ2-3, is EAGVAQSPRYKIIEKRQSVAFWCNPISGHATLYWYQQILGQGPKLLIQFQNNGVVDDSQLPKDRFSAERLKGVDSTLKIQPAKLEDSAVYLCASSLEGSGADTQYFGPGTRLTVL.

This chain joins TRBV7-9 and TRBJ2-1; 10 nucleotides line up with TRBD2. Germline loops: CDR1 SEHNR, CDR2 FQNEAQ (reference sequence). V lost 4 bases and J lost 6; bases outside the gene matches: 12. This CDR3 comprises 17 residues. CDR3 sequence: CASSSTRAGGFGNEQFF. CDR3 nucleotides: TGTGCCAGCAGCTCTACCCGAGCGGGGGGGTTTGGCAATGAGCAGTTCTTC.

The chain uses TRBV6-1 and TRBJ2-7; tentatively, D is TRBD2 (6 bases). The V end was cut by 4 bases, the J end by 5 bases, with 15 bases between. This CDR3 has 14 residues. Germline CDR1 MNHNS, CDR2 SASEGT. CDR3 in DNA: TGTGCCAGCAGTGGGGTTAGGGAGGTAAACGAGCAGTACTTC. Its translation: CASSGVREVNEQYF.

The chain carries TRBV28 and TRBJ1-5, with 9 bases fitting TRBD1. Germline V gene sequence: CDR1 MDHEN, CDR2 SYDVKM. The CDR3 extends over 15 amino acids. J lost 6 bases, V lost 3 bases, and 6 bases had no gene match. The CDR3 coding sequence is TGTGCCAGCAGTTTCCCGGACAGGGGAAGTCAGCCCCAGCATTTT. The encoded protein is CASSFPDRGSQPQHF.

The chain links TRBV5-1 to TRBJ2-4; D gene unclear. V was shortened by 4 bases and J by 4 bases, with 12 bases between the two germline ends. The CDR3 length is 14 residues. Germline assignment: CDR1 SGHRS and CDR2 YFSETQ. In DNA, the CDR3 is TGCGCCAGCAGCCGCACTACTCGAAAAAACATTCAGTACTTC. This translates into CASSRTTRKNIQYF.

This clone was counted between two and nine times. The chain links TRBV28 to TRBJ1-1, with TRBD1 matching 9 bases. The CDR3 extends over 15 amino acids. In germline, CDR1 is MDHEN, CDR2 SYDVKM. V lost 5 bases to trimming and J lost 4 bases; unmatched junction nucleotides: 8. CDR3 amino acids: CASSLKQGARTEAFF. The CDR3 bases are TGTGCCAGCAGTCTCAAACAGGGGGCGCGCACTGAAGCTTTCTTT.

The rearrangement joins TRBV13 to TRBJ1-2; D is ambiguous. The CDR3 totals 14 residues. From germline, CDR1 is PRHDT and CDR2 FYEKMQ (reference sequence). Between the trimmed V and J ends, which lost 3 bases and 7 bases, there was a span of 15 bases. The CDR3 DNA reads TGTGCCAGCAGCTTGAATTCCGGGTTCGGTGGCTACACCTTC. Amino acids: CASSLNSGFGGYTF.

This chain joins TRBV12-5 and TRBJ2-2; tentatively, D is TRBD1 (5 bases). Germline V gene data show CDR1 as LGHNT and CDR2 as FRNRAP. The CDR3 runs 19 residues. Trimming took off 0 bases at V and 1 base at J, with 18 bases between the two ends. CDR3 nucleotide sequence: TGTGCTAGTGGTTTGGTAATAGGGCGGAAGGGGCGGAACACCGGGGAGCTGTTTTTT. It codes for CASGLVIGRKGRNTGELFF. Based on the CDR3 plus reference TRBV12-5 and TRBJ2-2, the full variable domain is DARVTQTPRHKVTEMGQEVTMRCQPILGHNTVFWYRQTMMQGLELLAYFRNRAPLDDSGMPKDRFSAEMPDATLATLKIQPSEPRDSAVYFCASGLVIGRKGRNTGELFFGEGSRLTVL.

This clone was recorded once. The V call is TRBV11-2, the J call TRBJ1-1, with TRBD1 as a possible D gene (6 bases). The germline V and J ends were trimmed by 1 base and 4 bases, with 16 bases remaining between them. Germline lookup yields CDR1 SGHAT and CDR2 FQNNGV. CDR3 size: 16 residues. CDR3 nucleotide sequence: TGTGCCAGCAGCTTAGGGCGGGCTACAGGGACCACTGAAGCTTTCTTT. It is translated as CASSLGRATGTTEAFF.

The chain combines TRBV2 with TRBJ1-1; weak D call: TRBD1 (5 bases). CDR1 is SNHLY and CDR2 is FYNNEI in the germline V gene. The CDR3 runs 14 residues. The V end lost 7 bases, the J end lost 4 bases, and 16 bases lay between the germline ends. The CDR3 coding sequence is TGTGCCAGCACTGCGGGGGGTGGATTCACTGAAGCTTTCTTT. Amino acid sequence: CASTAGGGFTEAFF.

This CDR3 reads CASRGRGISNEQFF. DNA of the CDR3: TGTGCCAGCAGGGGGCGGGGGATAAGCAATGAGCAGTTCTTC. This sequence joins TRBV6-1 and TRBJ2-1; 7 bases map to TRBD2. Germline V gene sequence: CDR1 MNHNS, CDR2 SASEGT. V was pared by 6 bases and J by 6 bases, with 8 bases of the junction left unmatched. The CDR3 extends over 14 amino acids.

The chain is built from TRBV4-2 and TRBJ1-4, with D perhaps matching TRBD1 (6 bases). Trimming took off 2 bases at V and 0 bases at J, with 13 bases between the two ends. In germline, CDR1 is LGHNA, CDR2 YNFKEQ. The CDR3 contains 17 residues. For the CDR3, the DNA is TGTGCCAGCAGCCAAACGGGGGGGGCTGCAACTAATGAAAAACTGTTTTTT. It codes for CASSQTGGAATNEKLFF.

The V gene is TRBV4-1, the J gene TRBJ1-1; D is perhaps TRBD1 (5 bases). The CDR3 length is 13 residues. From germline, CDR1 is MGHRA and CDR2 YSYEKL. V gave up 7 bases and J gave up 4 bases, with 13 bases separating them. The chain's CDR3 is CASNRGGITEAFF. In DNA form, the CDR3 reads TGCGCCAGCAACCGCGGGGGGATCACTGAAGCTTTCTTT.

CDR3 loop: CASRRQQNTGELFF. CDR3 nucleotide sequence: TGTGCCAGCAGAAGACAGCAGAACACCGGGGAGCTGTTTTTT. The chain links TRBV14 to TRBJ2-2; D is perhaps TRBD1 (5 bases). This CDR3 spans 14 amino acids. The germline V gene encodes CDR1 SGHDN and CDR2 FVKESK. Trimming left V 6 bases short and J 1 base short, with 9 bases between. The complete variable domain, with remaining parts taken from reference TRBV14 and TRBJ2-2, reads EAGVTQFPSHSVIEKGQTVTLRCDPISGHDNLYWYRRVMGKEIKFLLHFVKESKQDESGMPNNRFLAERTGGTYSTLKVQPAELEDSGVYFCASRRQQNTGELFFGEGSRLTVL.

This rearrangement joins TRBV19 to TRBJ1-4; weak D call: TRBD1 (6 bases). The CDR3 covers 14 residues. V dropped 1 base and J dropped 8 bases, with 11 bases sitting between them. Germline-derived CDR1 and CDR2 are LNHDA and SQIVND (reference sequence). The DNA for the CDR3 is TGTGCCAGTAGTATAGGCGGGACAACCGAAAAACTGTTTTTT. Translated: CASSIGGTTEKLFF.